Below are 4 T cell receptor beta chains sequenced from a single sample in a study of control samples from healthy donors and cancer patients (dated by TCRdb to the early 2020s). Receptor libraries were prepared by the immunoSEQ multiplex PCR assay. In its TCRdb copy, this immuneACCESS table keeps in-frame sequences only and misses some clones. Where compared with another copy, unresolved V genes explain less than half of these, and the others have no known cause. Present in this sample are some 120,000 clones, over 80% of which were seen just once. The top ten constitute around 0.52% of the sample. Sequenced sample: PBMCs. The receptors shown here come from a man at least 80 years old with head and neck cancer.

The CDR3 protein is CASSWTGYNEQFF. As DNA, the CDR3 is TGTGCCAGCAGCTGGACGGGGTACAATGAGCAGTTCTTC. The chain links TRBV7-9 to TRBJ2-1, with D tentatively TRBD2 (5 bases). The CDR3 totals 13 residues. Germline CDR1 SEHNR, CDR2 FQNEAQ (reference sequence). Trimming removed 4 bases at V and 4 bases at J, with 8 bases between.

The gene calls are TRBV7-2 and TRBJ2-5; D is unresolved. CDR1 and CDR2 from the germline V gene are SGHTA and FQGNSA. Deletions cut 5 bases from V and 1 base from J, with 11 bases between. This CDR3 comprises 14 residues. CDR3 in amino acids: CASSPTLGQETQYF. The CDR3 DNA reads as TGTGCCAGCAGCCCGACTCTAGGCCAAGAGACCCAGTACTTC.

V gene TRBV30 combines with J gene TRBJ2-1; the match to TRBD2 covers 11 bases. The V segment lost 3 bases and the J segment 0 bases; nucleotides outside the gene matches: 16. The CDR3 is 20 residues long. Germline CDR1 and CDR2: GTSNPN and SVGIG (reference sequence). CDR3 region: CAWSGPGRTSGRSSYNEQFF. The CDR3 DNA reads as TGTGCCTGGAGCGGGCCGGGACGGACTAGCGGGCGGAGCTCCTACAATGAGCAGTTCTTC. Variable domain in full (rest from reference TRBV30 and TRBJ2-1): SQTIHQWPATLVQPVGSPLSLECTVEGTSNPNLYWYRQAAGRGLQLLFYSVGIGQISSEVPQNLSASRPQDRQFILSSKKLLLSDSGFYLCAWSGPGRTSGRSSYNEQFFGPGTRLTVL.

This sequence joins TRBV6-5 and TRBJ1-1, with TRBD1 identical over 8 bases. Trimming took 6 bases from V and 7 from J; bases not matched to a gene: 13. Germline assignment: CDR1 MNHEY and CDR2 SVGAGI. The CDR3 contains 15 residues. The CDR3 is CASRDRGRGRNEAFF. CDR3 nucleotide sequence: TGTGCCAGCAGGGACCGGGGCAGGGGGCGAAATGAAGCTTTCTTT.